Listed here are 27 T cell receptor beta chains from one sample, sequenced in a study of CD4 T cells in relation to SARS-CoV-2 and coronaviruses. For these TCRs, the target antigens are not known. Assay: immunoSEQ multiplex PCR; the TCRdb copy retains only in-frame clones and omits some. The sample has about 26,000 clones, around 73% seen once. The unexposed donors gave CD4+ T cells in about 2010-2019, prior to COVID-19. CD4+ T cells were isolated from the cells after around 10 days of culture. Material for sequencing was CD4+ T cells from PBMCs, cultured in vitro. The receptors originated from a human donor in good health.

The genes are TRBV7-2 and TRBJ1-2; no firm D call. From germline, CDR1 is SGHTA and CDR2 FQGNSA. This CDR3 is built from 16 residues. The V and J ends lost 5 bases and 4 bases respectively, with 20 bases between them. The CDR3 reads CASSPGEGRWLYGYTF. CDR3 coding DNA: TGTGCCAGCAGCCCCGGGGAGGGAAGGTGGCTCTATGGCTACACCTTC.

This clone was picked up one time. V usage is TRBV4-3 and J usage is TRBJ1-4; 9 bases are shared with TRBD1. With V trimmed by 3 bases and J by 4 bases, 0 bases remained unmatched. The germline V gene encodes CDR1 LGHNA and CDR2 YSLEER. This CDR3 comprises 14 residues. The CDR3 reads CASSQGQGNEKLFF. CDR3 bases: TGCGCCAGCAGCCAGGGACAGGGTAATGAAAAACTGTTTTTT.

The V gene is TRBV10-1, the J gene TRBJ1-6, with D possibly matching TRBD1 (5 bases). The CDR3 length is 16 residues. V lost 10 bases to trimming and J lost 5 bases, with 21 bases between them. Germline CDR1 WNHNN, CDR2 SYGVQD (reference sequence). CDR3 residues: CATGKGRDYDNSPLHF. The CDR3 DNA reads as TGCGCCACCGGTAAAGGGAGGGACTATGATAATTCACCCCTCCACTTT.

The chain employs TRBV29-1 and TRBJ1-1, with D unclear. Trimming left V 5 bases short and J 5 bases short, with 21 bases between. The CDR3 is 15 residues long. Germline V gives CDR1 SQVTM, CDR2 ANQGSEA. The CDR3 region is CSVSVPGGVDTEAFF. The CDR3 DNA sequence: TGCAGCGTTTCCGTCCCAGGTGGGGTCGATACTGAAGCTTTCTTT.

The J gene is TRBJ2-7, the V gene TRBV9, with D perhaps TRBD1 (6 bases). Germline CDR1 reads SGDLS; CDR2 reads YYNGEE. V was cut by 2 bases and J by 3 bases, with 12 bases left in between. This CDR3 has 14 amino acids. CDR3 amino acids: CASSVQGHSYEQYF. The CDR3 bases are TGTGCCAGCAGCGTTCAGGGGCACAGCTACGAGCAGTACTTC.

The V gene is TRBV18, the J gene TRBJ2-1; no firm D call. Germline CDR1 and CDR2: KGHSH and LQKENI. This CDR3 is built from 13 residues. Deletions cut 2 bases from V and 5 bases from J, with 7 bases between. The DNA of the CDR3 is TGTGCCAGCTCACCATTAACAGACAATGAGCAGTTCTTC. Translation: CASSPLTDNEQFF.

The chain combines TRBV5-6 with TRBJ2-7; the D gene is possibly TRBD1 (7 bases). The CDR3 totals 13 residues. Germline V gene lookup returns CDR1 SGHDT and CDR2 YYEEEE. V lost 4 bases and J lost 6, with 14 bases in between. CDR3 residues: CASSLNRGGEQYF. CDR3 sequence (DNA): TGTGCCAGCAGCCTGAACAGGGGAGGCGAGCAGTACTTC.

The DNA for the CDR3 is TGCGCCAGCAGCTTGCGGACAGGCCAAGAGACCCAGTACTTC. Its translation: CASSLRTGQETQYF. The chain links TRBV5-1 to TRBJ2-5, with 7 bases matching TRBD1. V lost 1 base, J lost 1 base, and 1 base stayed unmatched. CDR3 length: 14 amino acids. Germline V gene sequence: CDR1 SGHRS, CDR2 YFSETQ.

The rearrangement uses TRBV19 and TRBJ1-6; 7 bases are shared with TRBD1. Germline V gene data show CDR1 as LNHDA and CDR2 as SQIVND (reference sequence). V trimming: 5 bases; J trimming: 6 bases; junction bases outside the gene matches: 4. This CDR3 comprises 14 residues. For the CDR3, the DNA is TGTGCCAGTAGTTTGCAGGGGGTTAATTCACCCCTCCACTTT. It yields the protein CASSLQGVNSPLHF.

The chain uses TRBV7-9 and TRBJ1-2; 8 positions agree with TRBD1. J was trimmed by 1 base and V by 4 bases; bases with no gene match: 5. Per the germline V gene, CDR1 is SEHNR and CDR2 is FQNEAQ (reference sequence). The CDR3 has 15 residues. CDR3 amino acids: CASSSTGVGNYGYTF. The CDR3 DNA reads as TGTGCCAGCAGCTCGACAGGGGTGGGTAACTATGGCTACACCTTC.

V usage is TRBV4-2 and J usage is TRBJ1-5, with 7 bases identical to TRBD1. Per the germline V gene, CDR1 is LGHNA and CDR2 is YNFKEQ. J was trimmed by 2 bases and V by 4 bases; bases with no gene match: 5. The CDR3 has 15 residues. The CDR3 here is CASSLAGQGNQPQHF. The CDR3 DNA is TGTGCCAGCAGCCTTGCCGGACAGGGCAATCAGCCCCAGCATTTT.

This chain uses TRBV6-5 with TRBJ1-4; TRBD1 is a possible D gene (6 bases). V was clipped by 0 bases and J by 8 bases, with 13 bases between them. Germline V gene data show CDR1 as MNHEY and CDR2 as SVGAGI. This CDR3 region has 15 residues. CDR3 nucleotide sequence: TGTGCCAGCAGTTACTCGAGTTCAGGGGTAGAAAAACTGTTTTTT. Amino acids: CASSYSSSGVEKLFF.

The CDR3 sequence: CASSVAVLSGTDTQYF. CDR3 nucleotides: TGTGCCAGCAGCGTAGCGGTTCTCTCCGGCACAGATACGCAGTATTTT. The gene calls are TRBV9 and TRBJ2-3; D is unresolved. With 0 bases removed from V and 1 base from J, the gap between germline ends came to 12 bases. From germline, CDR1 is SGDLS and CDR2 YYNGEE. This CDR3 has 16 amino acids.

V and J are TRBV9 and TRBJ2-1; 9 bases are a match to TRBD2. V shed 2 bases and J 4 bases; nucleotides not matched to a gene: 10. Germline V lookup: CDR1 SGDLS, CDR2 YYNGEE. This CDR3 has 17 residues. CDR3: CASSVSVAGVIYNEQFF. The CDR3 nucleotides read TGTGCCAGCAGCGTCTCAGTAGCGGGAGTAATATACAATGAGCAGTTCTTC.

The genes are TRBV18 and TRBJ2-5, with TRBD2 matching 12 bases. The CDR3 runs 16 residues. V dropped 5 bases and J dropped 2; count of bases not matched to a gene: 6. Germline CDR1 is KGHSH and CDR2 is LQKENI. The CDR3 is CASSSGLAGNQETQYF. CDR3 coding DNA: TGTGCCAGCTCATCCGGACTAGCGGGGAATCAAGAGACCCAGTACTTC.

The chain employs TRBV11-2 and TRBJ1-4; 9 bases are shared with TRBD1. The junction had 6 bases not matched to a gene; V was cut back by 1 base and J by 0 bases. Germline V lookup: CDR1 SGHAT, CDR2 FQNNGV. CDR3 size: 18 residues. The CDR3 DNA reads as TGTGCCAGCAGCTTAGGCCCGACAGGGGGAGCAACTAATGAAAAACTGTTTTTT. It yields the protein CASSLGPTGGATNEKLFF.

The genes are TRBV4-3 and TRBJ1-1, with D possibly being TRBD1 (6 bases). The CDR3 consists of 17 residues. The germline V gene has CDR1 LGHNA and CDR2 YSLEER. Between the trimmed V and J ends, which lost 1 base and 4 bases, there was a span of 19 bases. The CDR3 nucleotides are TGCGCCAGCAGCCAAGTATGGGCCGGGAGGGGGGTCACTGAAGCTTTCTTT. The encoded protein is CASSQVWAGRGVTEAFF.

The rearrangement uses TRBV7-9 and TRBJ1-2; D call uncertain. The CDR3 runs 14 residues. Trimming removed 7 bases from V and 8 bases from J, with 20 bases in between. CDR1 is SEHNR and CDR2 is FQNEAQ in the germline V gene (reference sequence). CDR3 residues: CASTETLGQDGYTF. The CDR3, as DNA: TGTGCCAGCACCGAGACTCTTGGCCAGGACGGCTACACCTTC.

The rearrangement links TRBV9 to TRBJ2-2; TRBD1 aligns across 11 bases. The germline V gene has CDR1 SGDLS and CDR2 YYNGEE. There are 16 residues in the CDR3. Unmatched junction bases numbered 7, after V lost 4 bases and J lost 5 bases. The CDR3 is CASSYGQGASTGELFF. For the CDR3, the DNA is TGTGCCAGCAGCTACGGACAGGGGGCTAGTACCGGGGAGCTGTTTTTT. The full variable domain, completed using reference TRBV9 and TRBJ2-2, is DSGVTQTPKHLITATGQRVTLRCSPRSGDLSVYWYQQSLDQGLQFLIQYYNGEERAKGNILERFSAQQFPDLHSELNLSSLELGDSALYFCASSYGQGASTGELFFGEGSRLTVL.

The chain recombines TRBV12-3 or TRBV12-4 with TRBJ2-7; D unclear. Trimming pared 3 bases from V and 6 bases from J, leaving 9 bases between. The CDR3 spans 12 residues. The CDR3 loop reads CASSFGGPEQYF. The CDR3 DNA sequence: TGTGCCAGCAGTTTCGGTGGACCCGAGCAGTACTTC.

J is TRBJ2-1 and V is TRBV29-1, with D tentatively TRBD2 (5 bases). The CDR3 is 13 residues long. Germline values: CDR1 SQVTM, CDR2 ANQGSEA. Trimming removed 4 bases from V and 10 bases from J, with 17 bases in between. The CDR3 sequence: CSVVWRVAREQFF. CDR3 in DNA: TGCAGCGTTGTTTGGCGGGTGGCACGAGAGCAGTTCTTC.

V is TRBV6-6 and J is TRBJ2-3, with 9 bases aligning to TRBD2. CDR1 and CDR2 (germline): MNHNY, SVGAGI (reference sequence). The CDR3 is made up of 16 amino acids. V trimming: 6 bases; J trimming: 1 base; junction bases outside the gene matches: 8. This chain's CDR3 is CASSSGRGGGTDTQYF. The CDR3, as DNA: TGTGCCAGCAGCTCGGGGCGGGGGGGCGGCACAGATACGCAGTATTTT.

CDR3 nucleotides: TGTGCCAGTAGTCCACTAGCGGACATTGCGACAGATACGCAGTATTTT. Its protein product is CASSPLADIATDTQYF. The chain employs TRBV19 and TRBJ2-3, with 8 bases fitting TRBD2. Germline-derived CDR1 and CDR2 are LNHDA and SQIVND (reference sequence). V lost 5 bases and J lost 3; bases outside the gene matches: 10. CDR3 length: 16 amino acids. The variable domain in full, completed from reference TRBV19 and TRBJ2-3, reads DGGITQSPKYLFRKEGQNVTLSCEQNLNHDAMYWYRQDPGQGLRLIYYSQIVNDFQKGDIAEGYSVSREKKESFPLTVTSAQKNPTAFYLCASSPLADIATDTQYFGPGTRLTVL.

The genes are TRBV6-4 and TRBJ1-2, with a possible D match to TRBD1 (5 bases). The germline V gene has CDR1 MRHNA and CDR2 SNTAGT. The CDR3 sequence is 15 residues long. V lost 0 bases and J 6 bases, leaving 14 bases between the germline ends. The CDR3 nucleotides read TGTGCCAGCAGTGACTCATCGATCGAGGGGAATGGCTACACCTTC. As protein: CASSDSSIEGNGYTF.

This clone turned up a few times. The genes are TRBV3-1 (or the pseudogene TRBV3-2) and TRBJ2-7, with 13 bases that match TRBD2. The CDR3 length is 15 residues. Trimming removed 1 base from V and 6 bases from J; junction bases left unmatched: 3. From germline, CDR1 is LGHDT and CDR2 YNNKEL (reference sequence). This chain's CDR3 is CASSQGLAGGTEQYF. DNA of the CDR3: TGTGCCAGCAGCCAAGGACTAGCGGGAGGTACCGAGCAGTACTTC.

The J gene is TRBJ2-1, the V gene TRBV5-1; 7 bases align to TRBD2. Germline CDR1 reads SGHRS; CDR2 reads YFSETQ. This CDR3 comprises 16 residues. Unmatched junction bases numbered 16, after V lost 4 bases and J lost 9 bases. CDR3: CASSLPSGGERSEQFF. CDR3 nucleotides: TGCGCCAGCAGCCTACCTAGCGGAGGGGAACGGAGTGAGCAGTTCTTC. Full variable domain (outside the CDR3, taken from reference TRBV5-1 and TRBJ2-1): KAGVTQTPRYLIKTRGQQVTLSCSPISGHRSVSWYQQTPGQGLQFLFEYFSETQRNKGNFPGRFSGRQFSNSRSEMNVSTLELGDSALYLCASSLPSGGERSEQFFGPGTRLTVL.

The chain joins TRBV6-5 to TRBJ2-4; D might be TRBD1 or TRBD2, each matching 5 bases. The CDR3 length is 15 residues. Trimming removed 2 bases from V and 6 bases from J, with 14 bases in between. Germline assignment: CDR1 MNHEY and CDR2 SVGAGI. Here the CDR3 DNA reads TGTGCCAGCAGTTACGAGGGGATTTCGGGAAACATTCAGTACTTC. Amino acid sequence: CASSYEGISGNIQYF.